This T cell receptor (beta chain) is from a study of T cell repertoires in cytomegalovirus infection. Background on the study: Signatures in public TCR beta sequences pointed to both CMV infection and matching HLA type.

Study results and limitations: Adding up the frequency of public TCR beta families identified people who carried CMV plus the relevant HLA. Dominating the ex vivo response were HLA-C-restricted CMV-specific TCR beta clonotypes.

Germline values: CDR1 MNHNS, CDR2 SASEGT. The CDR3 is 16 amino acids. The trim removed 10 bases at V and 7 bases at J, leaving 19 bases unmatched. TCRdb reanalysed the reads using MiXCR and keeps one entry per CDR3 protein. The table records about 260,000 distinct CDR3 sequences, around 9% of them present only once. This clonotype was counted many times. Antigen unknown. The chain is built from TRBV6-1 and TRBJ1-5; the match to TRBD1 covers 7 bases. This sequence originates from a human donor in good health (CMV status not recorded). Some clones in this sample may be carry-over from other donors' samples. The specimen sequenced was PBMCs. CDR3 in amino acids: CATQPPRGQGRQPQHF. The CDR3 DNA reads TGTGCCACCCAACCTCCGAGGGGGCAGGGGCGGCAGCCCCAGCATTTT.